The clone carrying this T cell receptor (beta chain) was observed a few times. Its specificity is unknown. These data originate in a study of blood T cells in healthy people across ages. Points from the study as a whole: Investigators viewed diversity estimates from one million T cells as underestimates, the study reported. As age increased, TCR beta diversity per million T cells fell in a roughly linear fashion.

Germline V gene lookup returns CDR1 LGHNA and CDR2 YNFKEQ. CDR3 length: 18 residues. Trimming pared 5 bases from V and 0 bases from J, leaving 22 bases between. The use of a sample-barcoded 5' primer and a J-beta primer mix characterized a second PCR of roughly 6 to 11 cycles. A template-switch adaptor with 12 random nucleotides tagged each cDNA molecule. Sequencing of every sample gave 3 million or more CDR3-containing paired-end reads. TCRdb used MiXCR to reprocess the 5' RACE reads, holding one entry per CDR3 protein. The sample shows fewer than 2,000,000 distinct CDR3 sequences, around 35% of them seen only once.

V and J are TRBV4-2 and TRBJ1-1; D not certain. The sequencing input was blood. The TCR originated in a woman aged 25 to 39 in good health. In nucleotides, the CDR3 is TGTGCCAGCAGCTCGGTGTCCAAGGGTTCCGAAATGAACACTGAAGCTTTCTTT. Residues: CASSSVSKGSEMNTEAFF.